This T cell receptor (beta chain) was obtained from a study of response to subunit inactivated influenza vaccine. This clonotype was counted between two and nine times. Its antigen is unidentified. The CDR3 runs 12 residues. Trimming cost V 3 bases and J 4 bases; bases outside gene matches: 2. CDR1 is SQVTM, CDR2 ANQGSEA, per germline. Findings and limits, study-wide: Each seasonal influenza vaccination recruits few new T cells, the authors suggested.

TCRdb reprocessed the RT-PCR reads with MiXCR, giving one entry per CDR3 protein. The sample has around 710,000 distinct CDR3 sequences; about 15% are singletons. This receptor was taken from a man aged 45-65 years who received an inactivated influenza vaccine. Here the sequenced sample was PBMCs from blood, taken roughly 2 weeks before vaccination. This chain connects TRBV29-1 to TRBJ2-5, with 7 bases lining up with TRBD1. CDR3 in amino acids: CSVDSGGETQYF. The CDR3 DNA sequence: TGCAGCGTTGACTCAGGGGGAGAGACCCAGTACTTC.